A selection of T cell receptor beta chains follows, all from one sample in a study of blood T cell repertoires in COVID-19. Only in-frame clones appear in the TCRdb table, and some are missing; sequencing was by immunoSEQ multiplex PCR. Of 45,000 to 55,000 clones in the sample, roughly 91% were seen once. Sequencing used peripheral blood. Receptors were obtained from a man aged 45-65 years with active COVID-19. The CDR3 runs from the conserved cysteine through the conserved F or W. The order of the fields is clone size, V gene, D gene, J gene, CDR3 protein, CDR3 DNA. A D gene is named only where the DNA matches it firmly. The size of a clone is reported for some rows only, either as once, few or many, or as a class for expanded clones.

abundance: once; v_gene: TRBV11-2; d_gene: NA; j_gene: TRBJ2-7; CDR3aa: CASSLDRLAGVGEQYF; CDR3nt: TGTGCCAGCAGCTTAGATCGTCTAGCCGGGGTCGGGGAGCAGTACTTC
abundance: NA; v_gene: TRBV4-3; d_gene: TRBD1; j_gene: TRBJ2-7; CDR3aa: CASSQARTGGHEQYF; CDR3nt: TGCGCCAGCAGCCAAGCCAGGACAGGGGGCCACGAGCAGTACTTC
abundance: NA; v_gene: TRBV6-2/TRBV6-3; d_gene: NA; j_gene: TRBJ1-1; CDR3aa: CASSFRVITEAFF; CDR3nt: TGTGCCAGCAGTTTTCGAGTTATTACTGAAGCTTTCTTT
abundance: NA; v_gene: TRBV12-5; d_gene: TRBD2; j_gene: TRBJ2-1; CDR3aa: CASGFVWRERVDEQFF; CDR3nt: TGTGCTAGTGGTTTTGTCTGGCGGGAGAGGGTCGATGAGCAGTTCTTC
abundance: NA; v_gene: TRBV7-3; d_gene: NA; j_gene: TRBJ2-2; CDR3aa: CASSLSRGNTGELFF; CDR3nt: TGTGCCAGCAGCTTAAGTCGGGGGAACACCGGGGAGCTGTTTTTT
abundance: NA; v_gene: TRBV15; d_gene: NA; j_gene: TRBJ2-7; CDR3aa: CATSPDRNHYEQYF; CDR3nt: TGTGCCACCAGCCCCGACAGGAACCACTACGAGCAGTACTTC
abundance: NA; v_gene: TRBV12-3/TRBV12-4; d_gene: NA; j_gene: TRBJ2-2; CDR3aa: CASSRQGGGELFF; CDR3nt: TGTGCCAGCAGTCGGCAGGGAGGCGGGGAGCTGTTTTTT
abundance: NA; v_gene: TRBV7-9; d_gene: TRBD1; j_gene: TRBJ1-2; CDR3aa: CASSPRQGGIYGYTF; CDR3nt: TGTGCCAGCAGCCCCAGACAGGGTGGAATCTATGGCTACACCTTC
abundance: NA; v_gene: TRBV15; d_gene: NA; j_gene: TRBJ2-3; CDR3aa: CATSRDRAASGTDTQYF; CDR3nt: TGTGCCACCAGCAGAGATCGAGCGGCGTCGGGCACAGATACGCAGTATTTT
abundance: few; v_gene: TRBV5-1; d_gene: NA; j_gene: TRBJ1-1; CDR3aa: CASSTQGNQGTEAFF; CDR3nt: TGCGCCAGCAGCACACAGGGAAATCAAGGCACTGAAGCTTTCTTT
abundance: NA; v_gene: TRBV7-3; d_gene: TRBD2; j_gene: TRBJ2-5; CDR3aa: CASSLGALAGEETQYF; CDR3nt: TGTGCCAGCAGCCTAGGGGCGTTAGCGGGAGAAGAGACCCAGTACTTC
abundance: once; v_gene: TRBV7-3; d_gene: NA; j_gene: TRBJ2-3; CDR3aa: CASSPSLTSTDTQYF; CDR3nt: TGTGCCAGCAGCCCATCACTGACTAGCACAGATACGCAGTATTTT
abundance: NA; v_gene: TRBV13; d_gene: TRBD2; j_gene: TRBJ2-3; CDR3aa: CASGPGLAGSTDTQYF; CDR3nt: TGTGCCAGCGGACCCGGACTAGCGGGGAGCACAGATACGCAGTATTTT
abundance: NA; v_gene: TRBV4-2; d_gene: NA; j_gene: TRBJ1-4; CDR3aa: CASSLGRGYNEKLFF; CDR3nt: TGTGCCAGCAGCCTTGGTAGGGGTTATAATGAAAAACTGTTTTTT
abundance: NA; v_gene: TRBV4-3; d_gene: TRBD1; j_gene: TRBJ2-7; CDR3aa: CASAQIRGQYEQYF; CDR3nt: TGCGCCAGCGCCCAGATCAGGGGGCAATACGAGCAGTACTTC
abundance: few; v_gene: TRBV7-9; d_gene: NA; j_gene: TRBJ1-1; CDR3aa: CASSPPGDTEAFF; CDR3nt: TGTGCCAGCAGTCCGCCGGGGGACACTGAAGCTTTCTTT
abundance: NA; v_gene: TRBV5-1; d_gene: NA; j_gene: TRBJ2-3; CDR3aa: CASSRRGSGESDTQYF; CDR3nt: TGCGCCAGCAGCCGCCGTGGGAGCGGAGAGTCGGATACGCAGTATTTT
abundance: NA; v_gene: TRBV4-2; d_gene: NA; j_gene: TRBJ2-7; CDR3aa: CASSQESGLTGFHF; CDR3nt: TGTGCCAGCAGCCAAGAGAGTGGGTTAACAGGGTTCCACTTC
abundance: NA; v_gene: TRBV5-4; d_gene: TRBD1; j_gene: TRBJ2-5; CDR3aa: CASSQGGQGRQETQYF; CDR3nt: TGTGCCAGCAGCCAGGGCGGACAGGGGCGTCAAGAGACCCAGTACTTC
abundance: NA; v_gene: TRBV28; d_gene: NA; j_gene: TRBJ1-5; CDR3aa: CASSSRTVIYSNQPQHF; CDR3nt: TGTGCCAGCAGTTCCCGGACAGTCATATATAGCAATCAGCCCCAGCATTTT
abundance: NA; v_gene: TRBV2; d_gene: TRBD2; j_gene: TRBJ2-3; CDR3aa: CASSRLAGEIDTQYF; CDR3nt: TGTGCCAGCAGTCGCTTAGCGGGAGAGATAGATACGCAGTATTTT